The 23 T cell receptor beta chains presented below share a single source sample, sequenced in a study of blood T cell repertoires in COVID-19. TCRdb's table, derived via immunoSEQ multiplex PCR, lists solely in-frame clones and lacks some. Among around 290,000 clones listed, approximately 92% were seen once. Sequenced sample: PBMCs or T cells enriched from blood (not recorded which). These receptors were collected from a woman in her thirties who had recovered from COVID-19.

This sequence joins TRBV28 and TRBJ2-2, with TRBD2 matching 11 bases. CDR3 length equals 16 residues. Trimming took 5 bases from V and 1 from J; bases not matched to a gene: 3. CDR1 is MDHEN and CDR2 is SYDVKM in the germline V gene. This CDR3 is CASSLGTSGNTGELFF. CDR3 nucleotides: TGTGCCAGCAGTCTTGGGACTAGCGGGAACACCGGGGAGCTGTTTTTT.

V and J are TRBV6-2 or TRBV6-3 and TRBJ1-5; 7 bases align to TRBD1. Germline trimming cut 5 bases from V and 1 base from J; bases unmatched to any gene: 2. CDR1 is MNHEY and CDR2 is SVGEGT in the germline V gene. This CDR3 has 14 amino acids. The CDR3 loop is CASSAGGSNQPQHF. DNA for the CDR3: TGTGCCAGCAGTGCAGGGGGGAGCAATCAGCCCCAGCATTTT.

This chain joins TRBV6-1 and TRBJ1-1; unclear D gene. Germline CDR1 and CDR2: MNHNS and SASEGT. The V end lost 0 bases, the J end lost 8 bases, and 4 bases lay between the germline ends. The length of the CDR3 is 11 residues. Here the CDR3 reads CASSEAPEAFF. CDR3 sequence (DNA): TGTGCCAGCAGTGAAGCCCCGGAAGCTTTCTTT.

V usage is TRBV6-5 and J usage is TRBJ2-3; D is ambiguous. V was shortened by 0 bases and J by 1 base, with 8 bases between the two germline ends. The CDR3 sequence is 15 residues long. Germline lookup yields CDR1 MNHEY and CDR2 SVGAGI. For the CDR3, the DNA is TGTGCCAGCAGTTACTCAGTCCAGGGCACAGATACGCAGTATTTT. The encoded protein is CASSYSVQGTDTQYF.

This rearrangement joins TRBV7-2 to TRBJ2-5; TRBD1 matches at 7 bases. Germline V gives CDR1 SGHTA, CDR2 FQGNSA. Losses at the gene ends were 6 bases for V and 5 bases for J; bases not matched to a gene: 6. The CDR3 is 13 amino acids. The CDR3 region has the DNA TGTGCCAGCAGAAGAACAGGGGTGGAGACCCAGTACTTC. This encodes CASRRTGVETQYF.

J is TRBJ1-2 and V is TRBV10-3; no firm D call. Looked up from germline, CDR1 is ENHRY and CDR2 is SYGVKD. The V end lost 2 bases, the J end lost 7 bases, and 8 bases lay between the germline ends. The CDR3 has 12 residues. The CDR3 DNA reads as TGTGCCATCAGTGAGAGAGGAAGTGGCTACACCTTC. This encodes CAISERGSGYTF.

The CDR3 region has the DNA TGTGCCAGCAGTTTACTTCGAGGGGGGACAGGGGACACTGAAGCTTTCTTT. Amino acid sequence: CASSLLRGGTGDTEAFF. The chain is built from TRBV5-4 and TRBJ1-1, with 10 bases aligning to TRBD1. The CDR3 has 17 residues. Germline lookup yields CDR1 SGHNT and CDR2 YYREEE (reference sequence). Trimming removed 5 bases from V and 3 bases from J; junction bases left unmatched: 13.

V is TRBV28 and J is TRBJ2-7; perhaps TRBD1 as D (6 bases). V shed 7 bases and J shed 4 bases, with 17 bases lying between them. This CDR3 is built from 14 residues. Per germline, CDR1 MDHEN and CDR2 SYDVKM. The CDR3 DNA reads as TGTGCCAGCACCTTATCCGGGACAAATTACGAGCAGTACTTC. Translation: CASTLSGTNYEQYF.

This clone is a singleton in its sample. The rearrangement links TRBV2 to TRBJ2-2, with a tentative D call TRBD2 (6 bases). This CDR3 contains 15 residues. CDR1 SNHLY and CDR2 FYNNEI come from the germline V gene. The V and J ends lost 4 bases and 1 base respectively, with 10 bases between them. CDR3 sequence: CASSGLAVNTGELFF. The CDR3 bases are TGTGCCAGCAGTGGGTTAGCGGTGAACACCGGGGAGCTGTTTTTT.

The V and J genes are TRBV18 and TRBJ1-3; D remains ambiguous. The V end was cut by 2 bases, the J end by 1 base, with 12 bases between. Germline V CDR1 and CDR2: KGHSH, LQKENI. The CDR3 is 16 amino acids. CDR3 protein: CASSPDTFYSGNTIYF. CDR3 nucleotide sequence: TGTGCCAGCTCACCAGACACCTTCTATTCTGGAAACACCATATATTTT.

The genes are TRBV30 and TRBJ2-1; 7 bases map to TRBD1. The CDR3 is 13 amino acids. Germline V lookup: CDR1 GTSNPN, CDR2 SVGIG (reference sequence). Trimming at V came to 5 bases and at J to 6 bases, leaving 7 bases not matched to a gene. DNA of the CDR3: TGTGCCTGGGCAGGGGGAGTGGTCAATGAGCAGTTCTTC. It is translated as CAWAGGVVNEQFF.

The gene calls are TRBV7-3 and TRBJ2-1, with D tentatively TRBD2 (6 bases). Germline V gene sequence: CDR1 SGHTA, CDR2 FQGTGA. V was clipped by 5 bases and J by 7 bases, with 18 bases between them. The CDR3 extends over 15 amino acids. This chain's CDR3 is CASSKEWRESNEQFF. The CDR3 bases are TGTGCCAGCAGCAAGGAATGGAGGGAAAGTAATGAGCAGTTCTTC.

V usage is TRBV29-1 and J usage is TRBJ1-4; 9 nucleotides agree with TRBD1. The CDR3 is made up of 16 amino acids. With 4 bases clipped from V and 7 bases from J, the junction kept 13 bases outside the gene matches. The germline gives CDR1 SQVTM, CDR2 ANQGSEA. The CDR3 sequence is CSVGVLIDRGAEKLFF. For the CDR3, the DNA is TGCAGCGTTGGAGTTTTGATCGACAGGGGGGCTGAAAAACTGTTTTTT.

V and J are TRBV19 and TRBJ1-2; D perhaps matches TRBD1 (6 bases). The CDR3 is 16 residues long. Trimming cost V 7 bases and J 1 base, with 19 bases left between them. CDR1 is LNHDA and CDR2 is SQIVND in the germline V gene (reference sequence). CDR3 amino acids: CASTLHTGRGNYGYTF. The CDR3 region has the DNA TGTGCCAGTACCCTTCACACGGGCAGGGGTAACTATGGCTACACCTTC.

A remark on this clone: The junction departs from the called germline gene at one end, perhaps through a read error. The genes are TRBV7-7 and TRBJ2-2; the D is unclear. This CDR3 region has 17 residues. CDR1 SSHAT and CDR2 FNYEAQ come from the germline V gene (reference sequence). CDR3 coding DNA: TGTGCTAGCAGCCAAGTGGTGCGAGCCTCTAACACCGGGGAGCTGTTTTTT. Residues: CASSQVVRASNTGELFF.

The CDR3 reads CASSGEGQGAYEQYF. The CDR3 nucleotides are TGTGCCAGCAGCGGGGAAGGACAGGGGGCCTACGAGCAGTACTTC. V is TRBV5-4 and J is TRBJ2-7, with TRBD1 matching over 10 bases. Germline V CDR1 and CDR2: SGHNT, YYREEE (reference sequence). V trimming: 4 bases; J trimming: 2 bases; junction bases outside the gene matches: 6. CDR3 length equals 15 residues.

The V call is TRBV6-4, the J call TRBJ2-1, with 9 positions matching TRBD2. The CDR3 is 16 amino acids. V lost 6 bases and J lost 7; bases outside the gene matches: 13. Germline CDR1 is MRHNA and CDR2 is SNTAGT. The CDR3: CASSDRGSGRRNEQFF. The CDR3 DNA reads TGTGCCAGCAGCGACCGGGGCAGCGGGAGGAGAAATGAGCAGTTCTTC.

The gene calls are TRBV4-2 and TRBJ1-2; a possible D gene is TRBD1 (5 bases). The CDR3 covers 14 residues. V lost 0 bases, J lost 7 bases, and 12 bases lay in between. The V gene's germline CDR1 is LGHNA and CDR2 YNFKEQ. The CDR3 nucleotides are TGTGCCAGCAGCCAAGAGAGGGTGGGGGGTGGCTACACCTTC. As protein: CASSQERVGGGYTF.

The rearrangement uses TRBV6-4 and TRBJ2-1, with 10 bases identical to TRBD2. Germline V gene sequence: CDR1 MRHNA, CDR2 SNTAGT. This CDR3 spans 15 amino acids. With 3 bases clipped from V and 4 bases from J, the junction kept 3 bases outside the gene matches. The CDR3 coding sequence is TGTGCCAGCAGTGAAGAACTAGCGGGATACAATGAGCAGTTCTTC. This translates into CASSEELAGYNEQFF.

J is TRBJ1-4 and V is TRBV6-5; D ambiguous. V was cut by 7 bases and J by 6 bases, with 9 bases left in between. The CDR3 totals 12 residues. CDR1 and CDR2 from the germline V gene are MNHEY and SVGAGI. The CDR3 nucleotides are TGTGCCAGCATGAGGTTCGATGAAAAACTGTTTTTT. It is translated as CASMRFDEKLFF.

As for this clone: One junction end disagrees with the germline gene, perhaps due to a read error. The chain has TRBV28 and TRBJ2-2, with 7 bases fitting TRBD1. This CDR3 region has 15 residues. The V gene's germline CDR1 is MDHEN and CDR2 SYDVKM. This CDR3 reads CASSLLDRNAGELFF. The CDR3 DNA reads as TGTGCCAGCAGTCTATTGGACAGGAACGCCGGGGAGCTGTTTTTT.

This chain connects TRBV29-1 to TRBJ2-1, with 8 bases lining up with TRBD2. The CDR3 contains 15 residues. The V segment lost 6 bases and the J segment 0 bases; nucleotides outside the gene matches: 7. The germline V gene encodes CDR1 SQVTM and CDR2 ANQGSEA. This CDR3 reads CSVQTGTSSYNEQFF. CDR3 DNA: TGCAGCGTACAAACCGGGACTAGCTCCTACAATGAGCAGTTCTTC.

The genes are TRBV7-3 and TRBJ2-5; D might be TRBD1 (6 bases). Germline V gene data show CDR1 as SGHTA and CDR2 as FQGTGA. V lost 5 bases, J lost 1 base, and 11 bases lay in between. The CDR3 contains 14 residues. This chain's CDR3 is CASSPSGVQETQYF. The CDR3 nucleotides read TGTGCCAGCAGCCCGTCAGGGGTCCAAGAGACCCAGTACTTC.